The clone carrying this T cell receptor beta chain was counted many times. Its antigen remains unknown. The entry originates in a study of T-cell reconstitution after alpha-beta-depleted transplantation in children. The CDR3 is 17 amino acids. The V end was cut by 5 bases, the J end by 6 bases, with 23 bases between. Germline V gene data show CDR1 as SGHTA and CDR2 as FQGNSA. Using unique molecular identifiers, the investigators prepared the TCRbeta library. TCRdb passed the PCR reads through MiXCR, listing each CDR3 protein once. Of hundreds of thousands of distinct CDR3 sequences in the sample, roughly 8.1% were seen once. Regarding the study as a whole: Surviving thymic progenitors and recipient T cells were the source of high TCRbeta diversity at day 60 in some patients.

The TCR sequence derives from a male patient between 2 and 15 years old who had a stem cell transplant for acute myeloid leukemia, so the T cells may come from the graft donor. The chain carries TRBV7-2 and TRBJ2-4, with D perhaps assigned TRBD1 or TRBD2 (7 bases each). Sequencing used PBMCs, mostly from graft donor cells, obtained 360 days after TCRalphabeta/CD19-depleted stem cell transplant. The DNA for the CDR3 is TGTGCCAGCAGCCGCCAGAGCGGGGTCCAGGGGGTAAACATTCAGTACTTC. Its protein is CASSRQSGVQGVNIQYF.